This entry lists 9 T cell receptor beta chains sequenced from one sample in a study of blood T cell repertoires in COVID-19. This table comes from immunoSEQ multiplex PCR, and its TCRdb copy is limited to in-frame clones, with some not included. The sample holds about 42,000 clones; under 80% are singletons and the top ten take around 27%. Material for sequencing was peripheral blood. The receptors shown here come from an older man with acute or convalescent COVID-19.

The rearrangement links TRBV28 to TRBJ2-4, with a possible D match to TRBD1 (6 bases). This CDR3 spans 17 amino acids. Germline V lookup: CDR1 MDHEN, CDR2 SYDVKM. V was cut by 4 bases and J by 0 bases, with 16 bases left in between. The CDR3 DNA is TGTGCCAGCAGTTCCTCAAAGGGGGTTTTAGCCAAAAACATTCAGTACTTC. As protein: CASSSSKGVLAKNIQYF.

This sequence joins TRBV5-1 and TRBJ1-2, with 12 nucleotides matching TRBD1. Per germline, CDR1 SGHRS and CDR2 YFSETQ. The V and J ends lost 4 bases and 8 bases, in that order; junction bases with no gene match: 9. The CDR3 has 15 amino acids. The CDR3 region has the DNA TGCGCCAGCAGCGTAGAACCCGGGACAGGGGGCGGCTACACCTTC. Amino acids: CASSVEPGTGGGYTF.

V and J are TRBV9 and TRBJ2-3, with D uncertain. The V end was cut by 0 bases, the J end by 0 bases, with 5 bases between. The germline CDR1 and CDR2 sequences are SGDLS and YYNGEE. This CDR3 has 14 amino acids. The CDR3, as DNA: TGTGCCAGCAGCGTAGACGGGAGCACAGATACGCAGTATTTT. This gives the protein CASSVDGSTDTQYF.

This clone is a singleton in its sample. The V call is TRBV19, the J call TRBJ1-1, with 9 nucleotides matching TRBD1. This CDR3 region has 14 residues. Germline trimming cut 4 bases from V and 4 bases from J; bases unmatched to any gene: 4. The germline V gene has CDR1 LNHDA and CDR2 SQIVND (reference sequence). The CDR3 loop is CASSRTGVGTEAFF. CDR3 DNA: TGTGCCAGTAGTAGGACAGGGGTGGGCACTGAAGCTTTCTTT.

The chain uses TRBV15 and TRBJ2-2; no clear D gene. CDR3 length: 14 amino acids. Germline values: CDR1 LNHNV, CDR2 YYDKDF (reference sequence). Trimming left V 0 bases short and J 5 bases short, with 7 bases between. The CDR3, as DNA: TGTGCCACCAGCAGAGAGGCAGAAACCGGGGAGCTGTTTTTT. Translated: CATSREAETGELFF.

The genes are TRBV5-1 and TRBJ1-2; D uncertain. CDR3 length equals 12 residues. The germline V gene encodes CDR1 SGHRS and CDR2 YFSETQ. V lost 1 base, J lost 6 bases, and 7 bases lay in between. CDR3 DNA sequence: TGCGCCAGCAGCTTGAGTCTAGATGGCTACACCTTC. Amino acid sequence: CASSLSLDGYTF.

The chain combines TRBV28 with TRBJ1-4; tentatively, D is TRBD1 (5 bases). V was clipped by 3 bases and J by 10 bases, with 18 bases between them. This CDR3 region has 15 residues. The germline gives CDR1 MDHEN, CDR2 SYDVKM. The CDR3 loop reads CASSFGDSLLGKLFF. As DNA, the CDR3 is TGTGCCAGCAGTTTTGGAGACAGCCTGCTGGGAAAACTGTTTTTT.

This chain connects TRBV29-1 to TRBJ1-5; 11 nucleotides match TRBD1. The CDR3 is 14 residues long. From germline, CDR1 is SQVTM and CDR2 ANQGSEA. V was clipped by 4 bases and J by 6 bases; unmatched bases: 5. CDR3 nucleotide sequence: TGCAGCGTTGTTCCCGGGACAGGGGGTCAGCCCCAGCATTTT. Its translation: CSVVPGTGGQPQHF. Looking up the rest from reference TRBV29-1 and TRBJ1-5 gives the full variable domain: SAVISQKPSRDICQRGTSLTIQCQVDSQVTMMFWYRQQPGQSLTLIATANQGSEATYESGFVIDKFPISRPNLTFSTLTVSNMSPEDSSIYLCSVVPGTGGQPQHFGDGTRLSIL.

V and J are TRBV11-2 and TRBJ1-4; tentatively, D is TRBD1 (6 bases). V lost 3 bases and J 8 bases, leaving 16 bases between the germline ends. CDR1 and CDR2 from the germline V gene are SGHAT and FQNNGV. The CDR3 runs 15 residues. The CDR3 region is CASSLGSLTGEKLFF. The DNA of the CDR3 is TGTGCCAGCAGCTTGGGCTCTCTAACAGGGGAAAAACTGTTTTTT.